This is a list of T cell receptor beta chains from one sample in a study of immune evolution from preneoplasia to lung adenocarcinoma. Assay: immunoSEQ multiplex PCR; the TCRdb copy retains only in-frame clones and omits some. The sample includes a few thousand clones, approximately 79% of them seen just once. Specimen: FFPE invasive lung adenocarcinoma tissue. The receptors derive from a person in their forties or fifties with lung adenocarcinoma. Some clones in this sample may be carry-over from other donors' samples. Both conserved end residues are part of each CDR3. A D gene is named only where the DNA matches it firmly. Size is omitted from some rows. Given values are once, few, many or a class for expanded clones.

j_call,v_call,clone_size,d_call,cdr3_nt,cdr3_aa
TRBJ2-3,TRBV5-6,.,TRBD2,TGTGCCAGCAGCCTCGGGAGGCCGCCGGATACGCAGTATTTT,CASSLGRPPDTQYF
TRBJ2-3,TRBV29-1,few,.,TGCAGCTCCCGGGTGGGCCTAAGCACAGATACGCAGTATTTT,CSSRVGLSTDTQYF
TRBJ1-1,TRBV5-1,.,.,TGCGCCAGCAGCTTGAGTTCGGGATCCGCAATTAAAGCTTTCTTT,CASSLSSGSAIKAFF
TRBJ1-1,TRBV10-2,.,TRBD1,TGCGCCAGCAGATTCGACAGGGGCACTGAAGCTTTCTTT,CASRFDRGTEAFF
TRBJ2-7,TRBV10-2,.,TRBD2,TGCGCCAGCAGGGATAGGACTAGCGGGAGTAGCTACGAGCAGTACTTC,CASRDRTSGSSYEQYF
TRBJ2-3,TRBV9,.,TRBD2,TGTGCCAGCAGCCCGGGAGGGAGAAGTAGCGATACGCAGTATTTT,CASSPGGRSSDTQYF
TRBJ2-7,TRBV5-1,.,TRBD1,TGCGCCAGCAAAGATGGGACAGGCTCCTACGAGCAGTACTTC,CASKDGTGSYEQYF
TRBJ2-1,TRBV4-2,.,TRBD1,TGTGCCAGCAGCCAATTGCCGGGACAGGGATACAATGAGCAGTTCTTC,CASSQLPGQGYNEQFF
TRBJ1-5,TRBV28,few,.,TGTGCCAGCAGTTTAGGTCCCACAGGTGATTTTAGCAATCAGCCCCAGCATTTT,CASSLGPTGDFSNQPQHF
TRBJ1-2,TRBV5-6,.,.,TGTGCCAGCAGCTTGGGGCAGTATGGCTACACCTTC,CASSLGQYGYTF
TRBJ2-6,TRBV30,few,TRBD1,TGTGCCCGGAACGGGGACAGGGGCCTCTCTGGGGCCAACGTCCTGACTTTC,CARNGDRGLSGANVLTF
TRBJ2-4,TRBV5-1,.,.,TGCGCCAGCAGCCCGGCTTCACTGGGCATTCAGTACTTC,CASSPASLGIQYF
TRBJ1-1,TRBV7-6,.,TRBD1,TGTGCCAGCAGCTTAGAGGTTGGGGGACAGGGGACTGAAGCTTTCTTT,CASSLEVGGQGTEAFF
TRBJ1-1,TRBV7-2,.,.,TGTGCCAGCAGCTTTGAAGCTTTCTTT,CASSFEAFF
TRBJ2-3,TRBV27,.,.,TGTGCCAGCAGTCTCGTACCCGGGGCGACAGATACGCAGTATTTT,CASSLVPGATDTQYF
TRBJ2-7,TRBV10-2,.,.,TGCGCCAGCAGCAATGGGTTGGCATCTTACGAGCAGTACTTC,CASSNGLASYEQYF